Listed below are T cell receptor beta chains from one sample, sequenced in a study of Graves' ophthalmopathy and Graves' hyperthyroidism. TCRdb itself ran the multiplex PCR reads through MiXCR, one entry per CDR3 protein. Of around 1,000,000 distinct CDR3 sequences listed, 35% to 40% were seen once; the top ten hold roughly 10%. Material for sequencing was peripheral blood or thyroid tissue (not recorded which). Receptor source: an adult man with Graves' hyperthyroidism. The CDR3 runs from the conserved cysteine through the conserved F or W. A D gene is named only where the DNA matches it firmly. Expanded clones get a size class; other rows say once, few or many, or leave the size out.

d_gene,j_gene,v_gene,abundance,CDR3aa,CDR3nt
-,TRBJ2-7,TRBV30,-,CAWVGSTYEQYF,TGTGCCTGGGTCGGGAGTACCTACGAGCAGTACTTC
TRBD1,TRBJ1-5,TRBV11-2,-,CASSFGQGGVGNQPQHF,TGTGCCAGCAGTTTCGGTCAGGGGGGTGTAGGCAATCAGCCCCAGCATTTT
-,TRBJ2-2,TRBV7-2,many,CASSLGSQTGELFF,TGTGCCAGCAGCTTGGGAAGTCAGACCGGGGAGCTGTTTTTT
-,TRBJ2-7,TRBV20-1,-,CSATERGRVVEQYF,TGCAGTGCTACCGAGAGGGGCAGGGTCGTCGAGCAGTACTTC
-,TRBJ1-1,TRBV10-3,many,CAISVLGDTEAFF,TGTGCCATCAGTGTCTTGGGAGACACTGAAGCTTTCTTT
-,TRBJ2-7,TRBV14,few,CASSQGQGGLYEQYF,TGTGCCAGCAGCCAAGGTCAGGGAGGATTATACGAGCAGTACTTC
TRBD1,TRBJ1-6,TRBV25-1,-,CASSDQRTGEVSPLHF,TGTGCCAGCAGTGACCAAAGGACAGGGGAGGTTTCACCCCTCCACTTT
-,TRBJ1-1,TRBV9,-,CASSAGGQLNTEAFF,TGTGCCAGCAGCGCCGGTGGGCAGTTGAACACTGAAGCTTTCTTT
TRBD2,TRBJ2-7,TRBV13,many,CASSFWASGGYEQYF,TGTGCCAGCAGCTTTTGGGCTAGCGGGGGCTACGAGCAGTACTTC
-,TRBJ1-2,TRBV20-1,-,CSAAGVYGYTF,TGCAGTGCAGCAGGGGTCTATGGCTACACCTTC